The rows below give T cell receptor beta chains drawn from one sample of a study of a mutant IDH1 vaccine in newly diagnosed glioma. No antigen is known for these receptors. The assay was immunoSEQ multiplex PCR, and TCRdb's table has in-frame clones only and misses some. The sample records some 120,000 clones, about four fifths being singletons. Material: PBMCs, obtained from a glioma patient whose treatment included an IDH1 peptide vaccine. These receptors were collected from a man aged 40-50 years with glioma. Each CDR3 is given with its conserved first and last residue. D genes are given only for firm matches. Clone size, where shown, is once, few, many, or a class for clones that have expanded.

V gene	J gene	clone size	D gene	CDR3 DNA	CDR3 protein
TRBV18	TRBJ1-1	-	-	TGTGCCAGCTCCCCGGAGTCAGGGATTCCGCTCATGAACACTGAAGCTTTCTTT	CASSPESGIPLMNTEAFF
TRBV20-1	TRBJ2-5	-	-	TGCAGTGCCCTGAGGCAGACCCAGTACTTC	CSALRQTQYF
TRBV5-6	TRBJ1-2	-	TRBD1	TGTGCCAGCAGCCTGACCTTGGACAGGGGGCAACGAGGCTACACCTTC	CASSLTLDRGQRGYTF
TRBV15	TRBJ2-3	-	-	TGTGCCACCAGCATGGTAGGGACCGCACAGGATACGCAGTATTTT	CATSMVGTAQDTQYF
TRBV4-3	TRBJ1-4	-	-	TGCGCCAGCAGCCAGACCCCCGAGGGGAAAAGGGAAAAACTGTTTTTT	CASSQTPEGKREKLFF
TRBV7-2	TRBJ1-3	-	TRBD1	TGTGCCAGCAGCTCAGGGGGCTCTGGAAACACCATATATTTT	CASSSGGSGNTIYF
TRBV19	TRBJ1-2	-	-	TGTGCCAGTAGTTACCCCAGCTATGGCTACACCTTC	CASSYPSYGYTF
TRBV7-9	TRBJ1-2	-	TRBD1	TGTGCCAGCACCTCTGACAGGGGGTTCGTGGGCTACACCTTC	CASTSDRGFVGYTF
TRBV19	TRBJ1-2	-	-	TGTGCCAGTAGTACCCCCATCGGAGGCTCCTATGGCTACACCTTC	CASSTPIGGSYGYTF
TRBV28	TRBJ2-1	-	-	TGTGCCAGCAGTCCGTTAGGGCGGGGATCCTACAATGAGCAGTTCTTC	CASSPLGRGSYNEQFF
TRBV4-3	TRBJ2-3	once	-	TGCGCCAGCAGCCGCGGCACCCGGACTAAGCGCGGGGATACGCAGTATTTT	CASSRGTRTKRGDTQYF
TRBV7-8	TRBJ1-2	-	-	TGTGCCAGCAGCTTAACCGGGGGTTTTCATGGCTACACCTTC	CASSLTGGFHGYTF
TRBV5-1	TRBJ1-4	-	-	TGCGCCAGCAGCTTGGATGGCAGACCTAATGAAAAACTGTTTTTT	CASSLDGRPNEKLFF
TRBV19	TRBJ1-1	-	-	TGTGCCAGTAGTAGCCGGGGGCTTCGGAGGGCTTTCTTT	CASSSRGLRRAFF
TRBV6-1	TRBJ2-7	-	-	TGTGCCAGCAGTGTGCCGGGGTGGACCTACGAGCAGTACTTC	CASSVPGWTYEQYF
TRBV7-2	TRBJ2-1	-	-	TGTGCCAGCAGGGCTCTAGGAAACAATGAGCAGTTCTTC	CASRALGNNEQFF
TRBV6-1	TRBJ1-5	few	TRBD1	TGTGCCAGCAGTGCAAGGGGACAGGGGAGGGGCAATCAGCCCCAGCATTTT	CASSARGQGRGNQPQHF
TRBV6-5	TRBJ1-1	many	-	TGTGCCAGCAGTTACCGGTCGGCAGGGAGGATTCAAGCTTTCTTT	CASSYRSAGRIQAFF
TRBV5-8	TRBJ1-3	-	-	TGTGCCAGCACCCGGCGGGCCTCTGGAAACACCATATATTTT	CASTRRASGNTIYF
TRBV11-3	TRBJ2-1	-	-	TGTGCCAGCAGCGCAAGGTGGAACAATGAGCAGTTCTTC	CASSARWNNEQFF
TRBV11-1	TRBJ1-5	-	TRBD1	TGTGCCAGCAGCCTGGGGCAGGGGGATCAGCCCCAGCATTTT	CASSLGQGDQPQHF
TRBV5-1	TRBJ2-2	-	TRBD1	TGCGCCAGCAGCCGGGACAGCCTTACCGGGGAGCTGTTTTTT	CASSRDSLTGELFF
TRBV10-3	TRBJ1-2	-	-	TGTGCCATCAGTGAAGAGGGCTTAAACTATGGCTACACCTTC	CAISEEGLNYGYTF
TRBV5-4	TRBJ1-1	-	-	TGTGCCAGCAGCTTCTCCAGGCTGGTGGGCCGGGGCACTGAAGCTTTCTTT	CASSFSRLVGRGTEAFF
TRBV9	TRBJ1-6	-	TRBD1	TGTGCCAGCAGCGTAACAGGGGCTGATTCACCCCTCCACTTT	CASSVTGADSPLHF
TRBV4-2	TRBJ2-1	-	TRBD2	TGTGCCAGCAGCCAAGTTCTGGGTAATAGCGGGAATGAGCAGTTCTTC	CASSQVLGNSGNEQFF
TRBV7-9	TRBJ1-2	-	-	TGTGCCAGCAGCTTCCCGGGAAGCTATGGCTACACCTTC	CASSFPGSYGYTF
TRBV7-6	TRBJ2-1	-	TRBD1	TGTGCCAGCAGCCCTCGGACAGGGGAGCACAATGAGCAGTTCTTC	CASSPRTGEHNEQFF
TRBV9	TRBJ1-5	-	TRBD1	TGTGCCAGCAGCGTAGGGCAGGGGGCAGGTCAGCCCCAGCATTTT	CASSVGQGAGQPQHF
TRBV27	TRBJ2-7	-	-	TGTGCCAGCAGACCTACTGTAGCCGCCTACGAGCAGTACTTC	CASRPTVAAYEQYF
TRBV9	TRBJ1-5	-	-	TGTGCCAGCAGCGGTAGTAATAGCAATCAGCCCCAGCATTTT	CASSGSNSNQPQHF
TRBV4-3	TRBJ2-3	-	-	TGCGCCAGCAGCCACGCAAGGGATACGCAGTATTTT	CASSHARDTQYF
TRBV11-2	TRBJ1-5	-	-	TGTGCCAGCAGCCTGACGGGTAATAGCAATCAGCCCCAGCATTTT	CASSLTGNSNQPQHF
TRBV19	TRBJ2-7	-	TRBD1	TGTGCCAGTAGTTTGGACAGGGGGCACTACGAGCAGTACTTC	CASSLDRGHYEQYF
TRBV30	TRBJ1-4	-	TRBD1	TGTGCCTGGGTTTTGTTGGACAGGGCCCCAAGAAAAACTGTTTTT	CAWVLLDRAPRKTVF
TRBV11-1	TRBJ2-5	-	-	TGTGCCAGCAGCTTTAGCGAGACCCAGTACTTC	CASSFSETQYF
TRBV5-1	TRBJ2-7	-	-	TGCGCCAGCAGCGCCGGGACCTCCTACGAGCAGTACTTC	CASSAGTSYEQYF
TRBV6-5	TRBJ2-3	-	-	TGTGCCAGCAGTTATATAGGGAGAACAGATACGCAGTATTTT	CASSYIGRTDTQYF
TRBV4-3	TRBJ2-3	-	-	TGCGCCAGCAGCCAAGATGTTGGTGGCGGGGCAGATACGCAGTATTTT	CASSQDVGGGADTQYF
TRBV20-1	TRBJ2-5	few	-	TGCAGTGCGGGAGTAGAGACCCAGTACTTC	CSAGVETQYF
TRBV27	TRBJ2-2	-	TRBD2	TGTGCCAGCAACATCCTAGCGGGCGGGACCGGGGAGCTGTTTTTT	CASNILAGGTGELFF
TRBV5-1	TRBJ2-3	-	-	TGCGCCAGCAGCTTGTCCACAGATACGCAGTATTTT	CASSLSTDTQYF
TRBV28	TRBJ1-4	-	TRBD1	TGTGCCAGCAGTTTAACCCTCGGACAGGGCGGGGAAAAACTGTTTTTT	CASSLTLGQGGEKLFF